Detailed here is one T cell receptor (beta chain). Its antigen is currently unknown. This sample is part of a study of shared clonotypes between healthy human individuals. Sequencing used immunoSEQ multiplex PCR; TCRdb keeps in-frame clones, though not all of them. The data show about 2.3 million clones, 85% to 95% seen once. Study outcomes and limitations: Non-shared clonotypes had lower generation probabilities than clonotypes shared by all four sorted-subset donors.

Germline lookup yields CDR1 MNHNS and CDR2 SASEGT. The CDR3 consists of 13 residues. V lost 3 bases and J 7 bases, leaving 12 bases between the germline ends. The chain carries TRBV6-1 and TRBJ1-2; D may be TRBD1 (5 bases). Sequenced input: naive CD4+ T cells from PBMCs. As to subset: CD45RA+ positively selected. The source is a man aged 18 to 30 in good health. Some clones in this sample may be carry-over from other donors' samples. The CDR3 DNA is TGTGCCAGCAGTGACCAGGGTGGAGGTGGCTACACCTTC. It specifies CASSDQGGGGYTF.